This entry concerns a single T cell receptor (beta chain). The sample belongs to a study of shared clonotypes between healthy human individuals. Those who donated, Caucasian adults without exception, all lived in Nashville, Tennessee. Researchers partitioned CD4+ cells into CD45RA+ naive and CD45RA-negative memory subsets. The genomic DNA of each subset was split evenly across several immunoSEQ plates. It was 150 to 250 ng DNA, about 30,000 T cell genomes, that sorted-subset replicate PCRs used. Libraries were prepared by immunoSEQ multiplex PCR; TCRdb keeps only in-frame clonotypes and omits some of them. The profile covers 2.3 million or so clones, with 85% to 95% appearing a single time and about 0.41% taken by the ten largest. CDR1 and CDR2 from the germline V gene are ENHRY and SYGVKD. Trimming removed 0 bases from V and 8 bases from J, with 11 bases in between. The CDR3 contains 14 residues.

The sample comprised naive CD4+ T cells from PBMCs. The subset: CD45RA+ positively selected. The V gene is TRBV10-3, the J gene TRBJ1-5; no clear D. This TCR came from a young man in good health. Some clones in this sample may be carry-over from other donors' samples. CDR3 sequence (DNA): TGTGCCATCAGTGAGTCCAAACAATGGGAGCCCCAGCATTTT. This gives the protein CAISESKQWEPQHF.